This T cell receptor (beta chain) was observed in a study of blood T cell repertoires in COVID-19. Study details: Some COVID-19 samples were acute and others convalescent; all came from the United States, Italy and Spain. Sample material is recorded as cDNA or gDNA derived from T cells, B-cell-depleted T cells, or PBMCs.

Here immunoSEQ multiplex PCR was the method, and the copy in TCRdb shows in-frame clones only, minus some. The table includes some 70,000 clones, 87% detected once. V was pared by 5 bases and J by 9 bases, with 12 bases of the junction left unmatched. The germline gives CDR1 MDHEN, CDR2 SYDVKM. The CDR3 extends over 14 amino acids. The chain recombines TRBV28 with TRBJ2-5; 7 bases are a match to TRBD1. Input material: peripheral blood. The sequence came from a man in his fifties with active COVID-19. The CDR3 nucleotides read TGTGCCAGCAGTGCCTTGATGAGAGGGGGCCCCCAGTACTTC. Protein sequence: CASSALMRGGPQYF.